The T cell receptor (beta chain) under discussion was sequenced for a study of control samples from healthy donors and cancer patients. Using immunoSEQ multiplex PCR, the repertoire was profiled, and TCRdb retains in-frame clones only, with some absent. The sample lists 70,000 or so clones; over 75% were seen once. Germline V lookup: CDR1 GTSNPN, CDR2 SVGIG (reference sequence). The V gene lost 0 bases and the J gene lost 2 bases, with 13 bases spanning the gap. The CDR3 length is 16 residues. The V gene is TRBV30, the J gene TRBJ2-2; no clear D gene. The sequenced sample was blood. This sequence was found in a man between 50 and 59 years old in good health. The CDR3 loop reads CAWSVFSGSNTGELFF. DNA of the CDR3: TGTGCCTGGAGTGTATTTTCAGGAAGCAACACCGGGGAGCTGTTTTTT.